The T cell receptor (beta chain) described here comes from a study of CD8+ T cells in alopecia areata. RNA, once extracted, was reverse transcribed into cDNA for use as the sequencing template. The protocol was immunoSEQ multiplex PCR, while the TCRdb copy is restricted to in-frame clones and leaves out a portion. The sample has some 180,000 clones; about half are singletons. The treatment: oral pan-JAK inhibitor, 5-10 mg twice daily. The germline CDR1 and CDR2 sequences are LNHNV and YYDKDF (reference sequence). V gave up 5 bases and J gave up 0 bases; unmatched junction bases: 6. CDR3 length equals 16 residues.

Material: CD8+ T cells sorted from blood, obtained at roughly week 52, from a patient treated with tofacitinib. The chain recombines TRBV15 with TRBJ2-2; 7 nucleotides match TRBD2. The source of this sequence is a human donor with alopecia areata. The CDR3: CATSLQRGSNTGELFF. The CDR3 nucleotides are TGTGCCACCAGCTTACAGCGGGGCTCGAACACCGGGGAGCTGTTTTTT.